These T cell receptor beta chains were read from a single sample in a study of blood T cell repertoires in COVID-19. Using immunoSEQ multiplex PCR, the repertoire was profiled, and TCRdb retains in-frame clones only, with some absent. The table shows some 120,000 clones, with roughly 82% occurring only once. Material for sequencing was peripheral blood. The receptor set was obtained from a human donor in a cohort sampled during active COVID-19. Both conserved end residues are part of each CDR3. Each record gives: V gene, J gene, D gene, clone size, CDR3 protein, CDR3 DNA. A D gene is named only where the DNA matches it firmly. Expanded clones are given a class, and other clones once, few, many or no size at all.

v_gene: TRBV10-2
j_gene: TRBJ2-3
d_gene: -
abundance: -
CDR3aa: CASSERDRSGSDTQYF
CDR3nt: TGCGCCAGCAGTGAACGGGATCGCTCAGGATCAGATACGCAGTATTTT

v_gene: TRBV7-9
j_gene: TRBJ2-7
d_gene: TRBD2
abundance: -
CDR3aa: CASSWTSGRTYEQYF
CDR3nt: TGTGCCAGCAGCTGGACTAGCGGGAGGACCTACGAGCAGTACTTC

v_gene: TRBV11-3
j_gene: TRBJ2-1
d_gene: -
abundance: -
CDR3aa: CASSSQHTSNEQFF
CDR3nt: TGTGCCAGCAGCTCCCAACATACTAGCAATGAGCAGTTCTTC

v_gene: TRBV20-1
j_gene: TRBJ2-1
d_gene: -
abundance: -
CDR3aa: CSASPPTRGSLPNEQFF
CDR3nt: TGCAGTGCGAGTCCACCTACAAGGGGGTCCCTCCCCAATGAGCAGTTCTTC

v_gene: TRBV11-3
j_gene: TRBJ2-7
d_gene: -
abundance: -
CDR3aa: CASSLGGSYEQYF
CDR3nt: TGTGCCAGCAGCTTAGGAGGGAGCTACGAGCAGTACTTC

v_gene: TRBV5-1
j_gene: TRBJ2-7
d_gene: -
abundance: -
CDR3aa: CASSLEGQGRGEQYF
CDR3nt: TGCGCCAGCAGCTTGGAAGGCCAGGGGAGGGGCGAGCAGTACTTC

v_gene: TRBV9
j_gene: TRBJ2-1
d_gene: -
abundance: -
CDR3aa: CASSRRDNEQFF
CDR3nt: TGTGCCAGCAGCAGGAGAGACAATGAGCAGTTCTTC

v_gene: TRBV4-1
j_gene: TRBJ2-1
d_gene: TRBD2
abundance: -
CDR3aa: CASSLVAGRGGNEQFF
CDR3nt: TGCGCCAGCAGCCTGGTAGCGGGCCGGGGGGGGAATGAGCAGTTCTTC

v_gene: TRBV28
j_gene: TRBJ1-1
d_gene: -
abundance: -
CDR3aa: CASSLERGNMNTEAFF
CDR3nt: TGTGCCAGCAGTTTAGAACGTGGTAACATGAACACTGAAGCTTTCTTT

v_gene: TRBV9
j_gene: TRBJ1-1
d_gene: TRBD1
abundance: -
CDR3aa: CASSPQGTGYVTEAFF
CDR3nt: TGTGCCAGCAGCCCCCAAGGGACAGGGTACGTCACTGAAGCTTTCTTT

v_gene: TRBV5-4
j_gene: TRBJ2-1
d_gene: TRBD2
abundance: -
CDR3aa: CASSTRAGGSNEQFF
CDR3nt: TGTGCCAGCTCTACCCGGGCGGGGGGATCCAATGAGCAGTTCTTC

v_gene: TRBV18
j_gene: TRBJ2-1
d_gene: TRBD2
abundance: -
CDR3aa: CASSLRTSGDNEQFF
CDR3nt: TGTGCCAGCTCACTCCGGACTAGCGGGGACAATGAGCAGTTCTTC

v_gene: TRBV4-3
j_gene: TRBJ1-4
d_gene: -
abundance: -
CDR3aa: CASSQDMTGSNEKLFF
CDR3nt: TGCGCCAGCAGCCAAGATATGACAGGATCTAATGAAAAACTGTTTTTT

v_gene: TRBV4-1
j_gene: TRBJ2-7
d_gene: -
abundance: once
CDR3aa: CASSPRGGQGSQTYEQYF
CDR3nt: TGCGCCAGCAGCCCCCGGGGGGGACAGGGTTCACAGACCTACGAGCAGTACTTC

v_gene: TRBV3-1/TRBV3-2
j_gene: TRBJ2-7
d_gene: -
abundance: -
CDR3aa: CASSQGGGLPTVQYF
CDR3nt: TGTGCCAGCAGCCAAGGCGGGGGCCTCCCCACCGTGCAGTACTTC

v_gene: TRBV27
j_gene: TRBJ1-2
d_gene: -
abundance: -
CDR3aa: CASSLSGVASYGYTF
CDR3nt: TGTGCCAGCAGTTTATCCGGGGTCGCCTCGTATGGCTACACCTTC

v_gene: TRBV15
j_gene: TRBJ2-3
d_gene: TRBD1
abundance: -
CDR3aa: CATSRTRQGPKDTQYF
CDR3nt: TGTGCCACCAGCAGGACAAGACAGGGACCGAAGGATACGCAGTATTTT

v_gene: TRBV19
j_gene: TRBJ1-6
d_gene: -
abundance: -
CDR3aa: CASREGVSPLHF
CDR3nt: TGTGCCAGTAGGGAAGGGGTTTCACCCCTCCACTTT

v_gene: TRBV7-6
j_gene: TRBJ2-1
d_gene: -
abundance: few
CDR3aa: CASSSVKGSYNEQFF
CDR3nt: TGTGCCAGCAGCTCCGTGAAGGGGTCCTACAATGAGCAGTTCTTC

v_gene: TRBV5-4
j_gene: TRBJ2-3
d_gene: TRBD2
abundance: -
CDR3aa: CASSFFWREADTQYF
CDR3nt: TGTGCCAGCAGCTTTTTCTGGCGGGAGGCGGATACGCAGTATTTT

v_gene: TRBV5-1
j_gene: TRBJ1-2
d_gene: -
abundance: few
CDR3aa: CASSLPGEGGYTF
CDR3nt: TGCGCCAGCAGCTTGCCCGGGGAGGGTGGCTACACCTTC

v_gene: TRBV3-1/TRBV3-2
j_gene: TRBJ2-7
d_gene: -
abundance: -
CDR3aa: CASSQGPGQRTSYEQYF
CDR3nt: TGTGCCAGCAGCCAGGGACCGGGACAACGGACCTCCTACGAGCAGTACTTC

v_gene: TRBV20-1
j_gene: TRBJ2-7
d_gene: TRBD2
abundance: few
CDR3aa: CSASGTSVYEQYF
CDR3nt: TGCAGTGCTAGTGGGACTAGCGTCTACGAGCAGTACTTC

v_gene: TRBV29-1
j_gene: TRBJ2-3
d_gene: TRBD1
abundance: -
CDR3aa: CSADRGRVADTQYF
CDR3nt: TGCAGCGCCGACAGGGGGCGCGTGGCAGATACGCAGTATTTT

v_gene: TRBV19
j_gene: TRBJ2-7
d_gene: -
abundance: few
CDR3aa: CASSVLGEQYF
CDR3nt: TGTGCCAGTAGTGTTCTAGGTGAGCAGTACTTC

v_gene: TRBV4-1
j_gene: TRBJ2-6
d_gene: -
abundance: -
CDR3aa: CASSQISGASSGANVLTF
CDR3nt: TGCGCCAGCAGCCAAATTAGCGGCGCAAGCTCTGGGGCCAACGTCCTGACTTTC

v_gene: TRBV5-8
j_gene: TRBJ2-7
d_gene: TRBD2
abundance: -
CDR3aa: CASSPTRLATVYF
CDR3nt: TGTGCCAGCAGCCCGACAAGACTAGCGACCGTTTACTTC

v_gene: TRBV24-1
j_gene: TRBJ2-3
d_gene: -
abundance: -
CDR3aa: CATSPQGSDTQYF
CDR3nt: TGTGCCACCAGTCCGCAGGGATCGGATACGCAGTATTTT

v_gene: TRBV28
j_gene: TRBJ1-2
d_gene: -
abundance: once
CDR3aa: CASSLPQGQGNTF
CDR3nt: TGTGCCAGCAGTTTACCCCAGGGGCAGGGAAACACCTTC

v_gene: TRBV11-2
j_gene: TRBJ2-5
d_gene: TRBD2
abundance: -
CDR3aa: CASGWTSGQETQYF
CDR3nt: TGTGCCAGCGGCTGGACTAGCGGACAAGAGACCCAGTACTTC

v_gene: TRBV10-3
j_gene: TRBJ2-4
d_gene: TRBD2
abundance: -
CDR3aa: CAISEPGLADAKNIQYF
CDR3nt: TGTGCCATCAGTGAGCCGGGACTAGCGGACGCCAAAAACATTCAGTACTTC

v_gene: TRBV18
j_gene: TRBJ2-1
d_gene: TRBD2
abundance: -
CDR3aa: CASSNLDGTTYNEQFF
CDR3nt: TGTGCCAGCTCAAACCTTGACGGGACTACCTACAATGAGCAGTTCTTC

v_gene: TRBV6-1
j_gene: TRBJ1-4
d_gene: -
abundance: -
CDR3aa: CASSENRVSEKLFF
CDR3nt: TGTGCCAGCAGTGAAAACAGGGTCTCTGAAAAACTGTTTTTT

v_gene: TRBV7-9
j_gene: TRBJ1-2
d_gene: -
abundance: -
CDR3aa: CASSRGAYGYTF
CDR3nt: TGTGCCAGCAGCCGGGGGGCGTATGGCTACACCTTC

v_gene: TRBV28
j_gene: TRBJ2-3
d_gene: -
abundance: few
CDR3aa: CASSLPSGLTDTQYF
CDR3nt: TGTGCCAGCAGTTTACCCAGCGGACTCACAGATACGCAGTATTTT

v_gene: TRBV5-1
j_gene: TRBJ2-3
d_gene: TRBD1
abundance: -
CDR3aa: CASSFATGSDTQYF
CDR3nt: TGCGCCAGCAGCTTTGCGACAGGGTCAGATACGCAGTATTTT

v_gene: TRBV27
j_gene: TRBJ2-7
d_gene: -
abundance: -
CDR3aa: CASSVTALQQGEQYF
CDR3nt: TGTGCCAGCAGTGTCACCGCCCTCCAGCAGGGCGAGCAGTACTTC

v_gene: TRBV5-1
j_gene: TRBJ2-3
d_gene: TRBD2
abundance: -
CDR3aa: CASSSGTSWDTQYF
CDR3nt: TGCGCCAGCAGCTCCGGGACTAGCTGGGATACGCAGTATTTT

v_gene: TRBV4-1
j_gene: TRBJ2-7
d_gene: TRBD2
abundance: -
CDR3aa: CASSHRTSASYEQYF
CDR3nt: TGCGCCAGCAGCCATAGGACTAGCGCCTCCTACGAGCAGTACTTC

v_gene: TRBV4-3
j_gene: TRBJ2-7
d_gene: TRBD1
abundance: -
CDR3aa: CASSQALQGPTYEQYF
CDR3nt: TGCGCCAGCAGCCAGGCACTACAGGGGCCCACCTACGAGCAGTACTTC

v_gene: TRBV15
j_gene: TRBJ2-3
d_gene: TRBD1
abundance: -
CDR3aa: CATSRGPGGGGTDTQYF
CDR3nt: TGTGCCACCAGCAGAGGCCCAGGGGGCGGAGGCACAGATACGCAGTATTTT

v_gene: TRBV19
j_gene: TRBJ2-7
d_gene: -
abundance: -
CDR3aa: CASSIAKRQGQYF
CDR3nt: TGTGCCAGTAGTATAGCGAAGCGTCAGGGGCAGTACTTC

v_gene: TRBV6-5
j_gene: TRBJ2-7
d_gene: TRBD2
abundance: few
CDR3aa: CASSPSGSSYEQYF
CDR3nt: TGTGCCAGCAGTCCCAGCGGGAGTTCCTACGAGCAGTACTTC

v_gene: TRBV21-1
j_gene: TRBJ1-5
d_gene: -
abundance: -
CDR3aa: CASNSGQEKYSNQPQHF
CDR3nt: TGTGCCAGCAATTCGGGACAGGAAAAGTATAGCAATCAGCCCCAGCATTTT

v_gene: TRBV15
j_gene: TRBJ1-1
d_gene: TRBD1
abundance: -
CDR3aa: CATSRDDRVGTEAFF
CDR3nt: TGTGCCACCAGCAGAGACGACAGGGTTGGGACTGAAGCTTTCTTT

v_gene: TRBV18
j_gene: TRBJ2-5
d_gene: -
abundance: -
CDR3aa: CASSPPAQQETQYF
CDR3nt: TGTGCCAGCTCACCACCGGCCCAACAAGAGACCCAGTACTTC

v_gene: TRBV5-6
j_gene: TRBJ2-7
d_gene: -
abundance: few
CDR3aa: CASSVDRRSYEQYF
CDR3nt: TGTGCCAGCAGCGTAGACAGACGCTCCTACGAGCAGTACTTC

v_gene: TRBV4-1
j_gene: TRBJ2-7
d_gene: TRBD1
abundance: medium-sized
CDR3aa: CASSPDRDPMAYEQYF
CDR3nt: TGCGCCAGCAGCCCCGACAGGGACCCGATGGCCTACGAGCAGTACTTC

v_gene: TRBV9
j_gene: TRBJ2-1
d_gene: -
abundance: once
CDR3aa: CASSVEWNQREQFF
CDR3nt: TGTGCCAGCAGCGTAGAATGGAATCAGAGGGAGCAGTTCTTC